This T cell receptor (beta chain) was documented in a study of blood T cell repertoires in COVID-19. The protocol was immunoSEQ multiplex PCR, while the TCRdb copy is restricted to in-frame clones and leaves out a portion. This table has around 260,000 clones, 88% appearing once. Germline loops: CDR1 SGHTA, CDR2 FQGNSA. The V and J ends lost 3 bases and 8 bases respectively, with 14 bases between them. The CDR3 spans 15 residues. In its sample, this clone was seen once. The chain combines TRBV7-2 with TRBJ1-6, with a weak D call TRBD1 (6 bases). Sequencing used peripheral blood. This clonotype originated in a woman between 65 and 79 years old with COVID-19, enrolled during active disease. CDR3 sequence (DNA): TGTGCCAGCAGCTTTCAGGCAGGGGTTGATTCACCCCTCCACTTT. It encodes CASSFQAGVDSPLHF. Together with reference TRBV7-2 and TRBJ1-6, the CDR3 gives the full variable domain: GAGVSQSPSNKVTEKGKDVELRCDPISGHTALYWYRQSLGQGLEFLIYFQGNSAPDKSGLPSDRFSAERTGGSVSTLTIQRTQQEDSAVYLCASSFQAGVDSPLHFGNGTRLTVT.